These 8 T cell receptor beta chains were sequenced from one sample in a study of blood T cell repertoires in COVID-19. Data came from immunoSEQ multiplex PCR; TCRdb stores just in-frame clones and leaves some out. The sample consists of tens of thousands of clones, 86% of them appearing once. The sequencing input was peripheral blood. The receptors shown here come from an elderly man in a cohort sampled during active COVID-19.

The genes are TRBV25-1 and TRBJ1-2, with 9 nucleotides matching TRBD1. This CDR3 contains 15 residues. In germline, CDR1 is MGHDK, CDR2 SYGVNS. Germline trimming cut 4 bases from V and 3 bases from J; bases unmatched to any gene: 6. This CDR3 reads CASSAWTGDYYGYTF. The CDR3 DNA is TGTGCCAGCAGTGCCTGGACAGGGGACTACTATGGCTACACCTTC.

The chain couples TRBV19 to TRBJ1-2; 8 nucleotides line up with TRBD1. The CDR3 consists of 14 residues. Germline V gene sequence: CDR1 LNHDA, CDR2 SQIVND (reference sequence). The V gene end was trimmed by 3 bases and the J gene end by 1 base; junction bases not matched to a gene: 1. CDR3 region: CASSIGQGNYGYTF. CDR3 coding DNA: TGTGCCAGTAGTATCGGACAGGGTAACTATGGCTACACCTTC.

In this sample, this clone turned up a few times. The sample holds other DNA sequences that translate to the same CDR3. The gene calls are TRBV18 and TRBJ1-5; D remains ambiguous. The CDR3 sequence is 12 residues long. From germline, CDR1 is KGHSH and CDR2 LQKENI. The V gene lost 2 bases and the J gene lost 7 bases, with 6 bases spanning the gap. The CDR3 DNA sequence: TGTGCCAGCTCACCAGCGGGGCAGCCCCAGCATTTT. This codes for CASSPAGQPQHF.

The CDR3, as DNA: TGTGCCAGCAGCCTCCCCGACAGGCTGGATGAGCAGTTCTTC. This sequence encodes CASSLPDRLDEQFF. The V and J genes are TRBV3-1 (or the pseudogene TRBV3-2) and TRBJ2-1; tentative D call: TRBD1 (6 bases). This CDR3 contains 14 residues. Trimming stripped 4 bases from V and 8 bases from J, with 15 bases between. Germline loops: CDR1 LGHDT, CDR2 YNNKEL (reference sequence).

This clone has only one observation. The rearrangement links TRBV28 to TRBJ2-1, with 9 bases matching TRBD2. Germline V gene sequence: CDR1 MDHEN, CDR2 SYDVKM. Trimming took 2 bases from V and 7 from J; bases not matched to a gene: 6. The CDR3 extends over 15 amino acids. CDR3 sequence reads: CASSLGRGGSNEQFF. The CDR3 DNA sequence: TGTGCCAGCAGTTTAGGGCGGGGGGGAAGTAATGAGCAGTTCTTC.

The CDR3 DNA follows: TGTGCCAGCAGTTACTCACAGTCCCGCAATGAGCAGTTCTTC. Amino acid sequence: CASSYSQSRNEQFF. V is TRBV6-2 or TRBV6-3 and J is TRBJ2-1; no clear D. The CDR3 sequence is 14 residues long. Trimming took 0 bases from V and 6 from J, leaving 9 bases between them. CDR1 and CDR2 from the germline V gene are MNHEY and SVGEGT.

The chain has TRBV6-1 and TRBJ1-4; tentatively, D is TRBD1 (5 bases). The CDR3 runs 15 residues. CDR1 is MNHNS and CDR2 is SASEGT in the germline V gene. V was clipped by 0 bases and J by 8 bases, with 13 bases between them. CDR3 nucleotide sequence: TGTGCCAGCAGTGAAGCGGGCAAGGGGAGGGAAAAACTGTTTTTT. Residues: CASSEAGKGREKLFF.

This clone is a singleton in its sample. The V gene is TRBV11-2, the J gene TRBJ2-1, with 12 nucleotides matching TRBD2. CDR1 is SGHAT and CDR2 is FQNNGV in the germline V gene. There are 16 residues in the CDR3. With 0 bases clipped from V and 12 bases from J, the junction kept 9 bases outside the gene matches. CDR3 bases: TGTGCCAGCAGCTTAGATCCTCCGCTAGCGGGGGGGCGGCAGTTCTTC. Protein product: CASSLDPPLAGGRQFF.